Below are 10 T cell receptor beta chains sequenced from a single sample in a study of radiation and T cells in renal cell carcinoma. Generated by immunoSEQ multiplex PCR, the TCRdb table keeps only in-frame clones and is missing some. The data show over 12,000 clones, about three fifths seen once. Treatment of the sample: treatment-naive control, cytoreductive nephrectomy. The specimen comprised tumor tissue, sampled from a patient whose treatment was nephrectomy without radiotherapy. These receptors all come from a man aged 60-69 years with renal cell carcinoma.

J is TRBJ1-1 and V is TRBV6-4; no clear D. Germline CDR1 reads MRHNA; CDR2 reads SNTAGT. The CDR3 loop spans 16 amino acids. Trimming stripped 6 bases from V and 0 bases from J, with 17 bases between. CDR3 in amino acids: CASSYDQIPLNTEAFF. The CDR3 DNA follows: TGTGCCAGCAGCTACGACCAAATCCCGTTGAACACTGAAGCTTTCTTT.

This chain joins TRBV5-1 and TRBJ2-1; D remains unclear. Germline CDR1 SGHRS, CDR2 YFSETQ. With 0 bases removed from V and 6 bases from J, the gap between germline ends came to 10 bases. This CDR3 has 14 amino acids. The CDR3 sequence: CASSLDRPSNEQFF. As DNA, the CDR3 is TGCGCCAGCAGCTTGGACCGCCCATCCAATGAGCAGTTCTTC.

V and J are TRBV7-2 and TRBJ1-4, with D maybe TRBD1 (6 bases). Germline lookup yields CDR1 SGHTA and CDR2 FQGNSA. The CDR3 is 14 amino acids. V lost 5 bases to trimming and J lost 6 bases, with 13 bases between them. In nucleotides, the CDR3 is TGTGCCAGCAGCCCCGGAGGGGGGGATGAAAAACTGTTTTTT. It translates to CASSPGGGDEKLFF.

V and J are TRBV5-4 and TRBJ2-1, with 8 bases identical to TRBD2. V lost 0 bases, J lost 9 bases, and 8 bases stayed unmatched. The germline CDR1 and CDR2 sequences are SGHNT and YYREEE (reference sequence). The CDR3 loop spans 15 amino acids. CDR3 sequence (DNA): TGTGCCAGCAGCTTGGTTAGCGGGACTCCGAGTGAGCAGTTCTTC. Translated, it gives CASSLVSGTPSEQFF.

The CDR3 DNA follows: TGTGCCAGCAGTCCCTTTGGGGAAAAACTGTTTTTT. Translation gives CASSPFGEKLFF. The chain couples TRBV6-5 to TRBJ1-4; unclear D gene. The CDR3 extends over 12 amino acids. Germline CDR1 is MNHEY and CDR2 is SVGAGI. With 5 bases removed from V and 8 bases from J, the gap between germline ends came to 9 bases.

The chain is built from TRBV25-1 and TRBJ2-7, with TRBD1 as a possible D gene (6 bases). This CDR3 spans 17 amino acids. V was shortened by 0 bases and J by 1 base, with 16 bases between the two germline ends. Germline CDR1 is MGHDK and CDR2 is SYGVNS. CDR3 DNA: TGTGCCAGCAGTGAATATGGGGGCCAAAGGGGATCCTACGAGCAGTACTTC. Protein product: CASSEYGGQRGSYEQYF.

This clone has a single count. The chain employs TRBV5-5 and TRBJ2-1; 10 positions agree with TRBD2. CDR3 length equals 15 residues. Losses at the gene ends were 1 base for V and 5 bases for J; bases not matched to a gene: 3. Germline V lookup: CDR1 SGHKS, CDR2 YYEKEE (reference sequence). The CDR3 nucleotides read TGTGCCAGCAGCTTGAAACTAGCGGGGCACAATGAGCAGTTCTTC. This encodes CASSLKLAGHNEQFF.

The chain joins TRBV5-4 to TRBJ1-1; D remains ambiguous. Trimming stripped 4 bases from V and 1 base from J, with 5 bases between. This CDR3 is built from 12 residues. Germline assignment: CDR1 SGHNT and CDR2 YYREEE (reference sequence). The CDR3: CASSLKNTEAFF. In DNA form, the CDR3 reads TGTGCCAGCAGCCTCAAGAACACTGAAGCTTTCTTT.

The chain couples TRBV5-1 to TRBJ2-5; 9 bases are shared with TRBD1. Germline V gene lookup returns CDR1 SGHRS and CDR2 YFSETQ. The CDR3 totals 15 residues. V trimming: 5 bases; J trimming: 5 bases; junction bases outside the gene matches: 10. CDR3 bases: TGCGCCAGCAGTACACAGGGGGCGCATAGGGAGACCCAGTACTTC. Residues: CASSTQGAHRETQYF.

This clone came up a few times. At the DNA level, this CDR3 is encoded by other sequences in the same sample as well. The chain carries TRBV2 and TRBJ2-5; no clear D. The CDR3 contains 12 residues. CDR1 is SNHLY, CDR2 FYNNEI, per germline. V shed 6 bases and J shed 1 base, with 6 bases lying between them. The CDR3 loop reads CASSALQETQYF. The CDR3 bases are TGTGCCAGCAGCGCCCTCCAAGAGACCCAGTACTTC.